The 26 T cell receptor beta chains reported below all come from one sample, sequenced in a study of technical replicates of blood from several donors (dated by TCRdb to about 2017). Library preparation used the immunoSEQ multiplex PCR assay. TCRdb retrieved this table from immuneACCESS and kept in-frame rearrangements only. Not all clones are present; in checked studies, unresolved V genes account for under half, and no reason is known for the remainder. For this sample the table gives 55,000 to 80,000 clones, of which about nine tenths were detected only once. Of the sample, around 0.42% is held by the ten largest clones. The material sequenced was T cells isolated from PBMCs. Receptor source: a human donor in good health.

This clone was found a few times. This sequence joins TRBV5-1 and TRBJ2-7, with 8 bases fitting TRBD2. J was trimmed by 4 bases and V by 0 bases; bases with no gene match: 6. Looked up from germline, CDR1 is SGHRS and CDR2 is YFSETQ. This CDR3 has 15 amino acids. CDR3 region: CASSLEAGVLYEQYF. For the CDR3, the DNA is TGCGCCAGCAGCTTGGAAGCGGGAGTATTGTACGAGCAGTACTTC.

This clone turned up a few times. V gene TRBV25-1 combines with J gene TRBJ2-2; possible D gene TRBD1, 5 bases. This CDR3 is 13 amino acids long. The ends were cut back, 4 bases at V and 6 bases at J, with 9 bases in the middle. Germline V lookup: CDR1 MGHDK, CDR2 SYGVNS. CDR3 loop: CASSARQSGELFF. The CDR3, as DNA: TGTGCCAGCAGTGCGCGACAGTCCGGGGAGCTGTTTTTT.

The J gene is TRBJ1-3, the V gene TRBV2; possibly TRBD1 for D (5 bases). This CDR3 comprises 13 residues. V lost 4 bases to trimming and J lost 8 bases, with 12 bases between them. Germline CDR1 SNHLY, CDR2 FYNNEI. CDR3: CASSASREDTIYF. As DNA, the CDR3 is TGTGCCAGCAGTGCGTCCAGGGAGGACACCATATATTTT.

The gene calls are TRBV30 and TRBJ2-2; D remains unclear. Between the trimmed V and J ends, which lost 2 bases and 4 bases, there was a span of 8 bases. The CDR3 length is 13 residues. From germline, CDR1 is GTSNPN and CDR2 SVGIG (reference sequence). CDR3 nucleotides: TGTGCCTGGAGTTACAGTTTCACCGGGGAGCTGTTTTTT. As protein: CAWSYSFTGELFF.

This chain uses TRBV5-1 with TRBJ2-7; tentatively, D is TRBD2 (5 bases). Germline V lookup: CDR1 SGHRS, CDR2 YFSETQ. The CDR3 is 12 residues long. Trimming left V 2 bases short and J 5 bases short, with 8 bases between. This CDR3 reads CASSFTGDEQYF. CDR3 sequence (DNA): TGCGCCAGCAGCTTTACCGGGGACGAGCAGTACTTC.

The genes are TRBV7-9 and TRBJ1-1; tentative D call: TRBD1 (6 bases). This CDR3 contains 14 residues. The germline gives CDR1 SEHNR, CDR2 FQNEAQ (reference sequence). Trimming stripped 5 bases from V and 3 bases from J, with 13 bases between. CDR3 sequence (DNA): TGTGCCAGCAGCCCACTTGGGGGCCACACTGAAGCTTTCTTT. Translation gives CASSPLGGHTEAFF. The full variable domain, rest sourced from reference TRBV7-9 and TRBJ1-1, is DTGVSQNPRHKITKRGQNVTFRCDPISEHNRLYWYRQTLGQGPEFLTYFQNEAQLEKSRLLSDRFSAERPKGSFSTLEIQRTEQGDSAMYLCASSPLGGHTEAFFGQGTRLTVV.

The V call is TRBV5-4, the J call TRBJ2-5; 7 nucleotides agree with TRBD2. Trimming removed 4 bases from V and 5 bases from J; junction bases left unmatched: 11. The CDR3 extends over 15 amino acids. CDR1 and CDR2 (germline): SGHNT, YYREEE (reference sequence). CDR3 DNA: TGTGCCAGCAGCCCCTCTAGCGGTGGGCGGGAGACCCAGTACTTC. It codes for CASSPSSGGRETQYF.

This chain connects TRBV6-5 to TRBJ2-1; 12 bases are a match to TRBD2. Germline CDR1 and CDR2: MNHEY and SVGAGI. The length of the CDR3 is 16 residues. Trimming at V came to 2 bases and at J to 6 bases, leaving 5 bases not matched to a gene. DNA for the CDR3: TGTGCCAGCAGTTACAGGACTAGCGGGATAATCAATGAGCAGTTCTTC. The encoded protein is CASSYRTSGIINEQFF.

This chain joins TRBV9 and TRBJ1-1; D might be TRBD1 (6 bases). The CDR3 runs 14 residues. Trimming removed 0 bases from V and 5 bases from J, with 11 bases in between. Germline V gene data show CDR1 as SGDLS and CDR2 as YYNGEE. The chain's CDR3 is CASSVAQTGTEAFF. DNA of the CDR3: TGTGCCAGCAGCGTAGCGCAGACAGGAACTGAAGCTTTCTTT.

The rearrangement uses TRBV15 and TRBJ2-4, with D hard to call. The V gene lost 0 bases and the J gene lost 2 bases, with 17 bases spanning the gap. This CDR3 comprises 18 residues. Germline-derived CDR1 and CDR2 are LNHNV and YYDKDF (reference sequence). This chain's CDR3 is CATSRDYSPLGPKNIQYF. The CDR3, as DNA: TGTGCCACCAGCAGAGATTATTCGCCTCTGGGCCCCAAAAACATTCAGTACTTC.

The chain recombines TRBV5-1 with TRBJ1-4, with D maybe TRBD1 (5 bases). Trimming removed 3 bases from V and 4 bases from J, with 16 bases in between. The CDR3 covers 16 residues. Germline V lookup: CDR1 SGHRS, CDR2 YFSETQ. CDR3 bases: TGCGCCAGCAGCTCCGTTCCGCGGGGGTTTAATGAAAAACTGTTTTTT. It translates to CASSSVPRGFNEKLFF.

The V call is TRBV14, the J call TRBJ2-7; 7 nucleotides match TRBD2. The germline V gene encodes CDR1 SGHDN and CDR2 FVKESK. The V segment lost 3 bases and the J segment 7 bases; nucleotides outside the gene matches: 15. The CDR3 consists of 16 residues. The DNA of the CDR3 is TGTGCCAGCAGCCATGAAGCGGGGTTGTTGTTTCGAGAGCAGTACTTC. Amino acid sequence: CASSHEAGLLFREQYF.

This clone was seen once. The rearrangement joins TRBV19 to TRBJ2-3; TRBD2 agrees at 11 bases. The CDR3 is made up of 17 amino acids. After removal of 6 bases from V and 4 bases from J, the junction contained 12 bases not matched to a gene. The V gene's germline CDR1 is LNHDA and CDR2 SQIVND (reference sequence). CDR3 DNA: TGTGCCAGTAGCGCTCTAGCGGGAGGTCCCGGTGCAGATACGCAGTATTTT. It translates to CASSALAGGPGADTQYF. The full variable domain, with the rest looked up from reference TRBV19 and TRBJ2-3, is DGGITQSPKYLFRKEGQNVTLSCEQNLNHDAMYWYRQDPGQGLRLIYYSQIVNDFQKGDIAEGYSVSREKKESFPLTVTSAQKNPTAFYLCASSALAGGPGADTQYFGPGTRLTVL.

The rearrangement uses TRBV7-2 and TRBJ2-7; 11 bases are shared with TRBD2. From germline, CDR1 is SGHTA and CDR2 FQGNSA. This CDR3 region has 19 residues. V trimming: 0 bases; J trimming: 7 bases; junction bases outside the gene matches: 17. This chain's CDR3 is CASSLAGLKLAGVSLEQYF. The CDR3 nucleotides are TGTGCCAGCAGCTTAGCGGGCCTTAAACTAGCGGGAGTTTCTCTTGAGCAGTACTTC.

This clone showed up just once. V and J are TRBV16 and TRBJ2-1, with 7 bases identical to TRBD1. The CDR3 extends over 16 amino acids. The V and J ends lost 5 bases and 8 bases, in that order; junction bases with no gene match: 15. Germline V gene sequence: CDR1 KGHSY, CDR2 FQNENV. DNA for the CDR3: TGTGCCAGCAGCTCTGTCCCGAAACAGGGGTTCTATGAGCAGTTCTTC. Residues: CASSSVPKQGFYEQFF.

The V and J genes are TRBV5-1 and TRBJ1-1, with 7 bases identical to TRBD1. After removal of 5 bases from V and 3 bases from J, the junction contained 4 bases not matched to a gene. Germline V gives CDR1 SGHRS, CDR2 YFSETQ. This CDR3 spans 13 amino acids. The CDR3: CASRVQGYTEAFF. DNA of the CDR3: TGCGCCAGCAGGGTACAGGGGTACACTGAAGCTTTCTTT.

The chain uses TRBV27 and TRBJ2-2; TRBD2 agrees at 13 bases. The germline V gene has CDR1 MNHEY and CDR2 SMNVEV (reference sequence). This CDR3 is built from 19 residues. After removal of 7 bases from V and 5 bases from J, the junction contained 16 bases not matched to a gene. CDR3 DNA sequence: TGTGCCAGCACCTTGGGGGGACTAGCGGGAATGTGGGGAACCGGGGAGCTGTTTTTT. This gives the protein CASTLGGLAGMWGTGELFF.

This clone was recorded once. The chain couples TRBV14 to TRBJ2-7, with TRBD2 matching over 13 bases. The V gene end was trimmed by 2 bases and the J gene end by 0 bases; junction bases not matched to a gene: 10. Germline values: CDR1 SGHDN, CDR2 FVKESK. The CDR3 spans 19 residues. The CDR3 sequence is CASSQWTSGRLEGSYEQYF. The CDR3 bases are TGTGCCAGCAGCCAATGGACTAGCGGGAGATTAGAGGGCTCCTACGAGCAGTACTTC.

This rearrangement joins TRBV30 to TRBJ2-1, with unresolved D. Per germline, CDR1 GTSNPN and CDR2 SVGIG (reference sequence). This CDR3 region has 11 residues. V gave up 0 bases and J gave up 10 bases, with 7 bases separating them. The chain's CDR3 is CAWSVGLEQFF. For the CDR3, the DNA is TGTGCCTGGAGTGTGGGCCTAGAGCAGTTCTTC.

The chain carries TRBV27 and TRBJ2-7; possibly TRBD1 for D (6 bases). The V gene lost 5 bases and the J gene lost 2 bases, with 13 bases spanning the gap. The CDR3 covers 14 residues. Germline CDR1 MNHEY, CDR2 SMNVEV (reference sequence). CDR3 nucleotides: TGTGCCAGCAGTCGGGCAGGGGAGACCTACGAGCAGTACTTC. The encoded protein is CASSRAGETYEQYF.

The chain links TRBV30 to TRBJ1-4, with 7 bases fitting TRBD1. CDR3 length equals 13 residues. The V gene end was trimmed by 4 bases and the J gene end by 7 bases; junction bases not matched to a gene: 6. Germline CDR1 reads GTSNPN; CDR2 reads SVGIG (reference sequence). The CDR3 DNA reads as TGTGCCTGGACGACAGGGTACGGTGAAAAACTGTTTTTT. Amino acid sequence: CAWTTGYGEKLFF.

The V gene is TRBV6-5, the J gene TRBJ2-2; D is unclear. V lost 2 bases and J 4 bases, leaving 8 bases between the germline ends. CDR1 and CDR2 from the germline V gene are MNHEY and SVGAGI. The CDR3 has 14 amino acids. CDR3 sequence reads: CASSYDSGTGELFF. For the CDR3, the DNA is TGTGCCAGCAGTTACGATTCCGGCACCGGGGAGCTGTTTTTT.

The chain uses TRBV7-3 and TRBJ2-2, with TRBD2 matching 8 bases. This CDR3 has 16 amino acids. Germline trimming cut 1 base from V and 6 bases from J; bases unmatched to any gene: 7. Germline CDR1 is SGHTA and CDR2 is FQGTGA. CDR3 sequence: CASSLRGGRISGELFF. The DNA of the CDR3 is TGTGCCAGCAGCTTAAGGGGCGGGAGGATTTCCGGGGAGCTGTTTTTT.

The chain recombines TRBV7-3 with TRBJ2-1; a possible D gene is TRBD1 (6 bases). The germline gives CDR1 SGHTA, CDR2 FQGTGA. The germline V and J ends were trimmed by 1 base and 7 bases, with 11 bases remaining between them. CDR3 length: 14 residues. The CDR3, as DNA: TGTGCCAGCAGCTTAAAAGGGGGTCCTAATGAGCAGTTCTTC. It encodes CASSLKGGPNEQFF. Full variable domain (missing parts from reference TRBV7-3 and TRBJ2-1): GAGVSQTPSNKVTEKGKYVELRCDPISGHTALYWYRQSLGQGPEFLIYFQGTGAADDSGLPNDRFFAVRPEGSVSTLKIQRTERGDSAVYLCASSLKGGPNEQFFGPGTRLTVL.

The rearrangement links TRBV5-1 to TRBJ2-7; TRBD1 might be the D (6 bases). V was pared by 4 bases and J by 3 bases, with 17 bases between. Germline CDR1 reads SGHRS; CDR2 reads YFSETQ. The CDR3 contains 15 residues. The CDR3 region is CASSPEDSRLYEQYF. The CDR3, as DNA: TGCGCCAGCAGCCCGGAGGACAGTCGTCTCTACGAGCAGTACTTC.

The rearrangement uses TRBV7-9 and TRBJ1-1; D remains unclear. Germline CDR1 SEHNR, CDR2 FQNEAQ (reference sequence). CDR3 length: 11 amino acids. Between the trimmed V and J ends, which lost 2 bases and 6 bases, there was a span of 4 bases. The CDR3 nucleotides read TGTGCCAGCAGCTTAACGGCTGAAGCTTTCTTT. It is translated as CASSLTAEAFF.